This T cell receptor beta chain was captured by sequencing in a study of cytomegalovirus exposure and HLA in healthy donors. Study-wide background: The study placed 70% to 85% of its approximately 430 genotyped donors in the Caucasian-associated ancestry cluster. Broader study findings: A missense variant in DCLRE1C was later tied to TCR beta V- and J-gene trimming. Reports credit the classifier with highly specific, highly sensitive diagnosis of cytomegalovirus status. Available immune exposure information covered CMV serostatus only.

As to this clone: As yet, its antigen is unknown.

V was clipped by 0 bases and J by 0 bases, with 5 bases between them. Germline loops: CDR1 MNHEY, CDR2 SVGAGI. The CDR3 contains 15 residues. This PCR relied on a set of 60 Vbeta primers and 13 Jbeta primers. Assay used: immunoSEQ multiplex PCR; TCRdb lists only in-frame clones, some missing. Here the sample spans 150,000 to 200,000 clones, nearly 80% being singletons. Sequenced input: PBMCs. This receptor was taken from a man between 45 and 60 years old in good health and CMV-seropositive. This rearrangement joins TRBV6-5 to TRBJ2-2; D not resolved. This CDR3 is CASSYSITNTGELFF. In DNA, the CDR3 is TGTGCCAGCAGTTACTCCATCACGAACACCGGGGAGCTGTTTTTT.